The rows below give T cell receptor beta chains drawn from one sample of a study of glioma-infiltrating T cells. TCRdb ran MiXCR on the multiplex PCR reads and lists one entry per CDR3 protein. The top ten clones hold over 25% of a sample with some 130,000 distinct CDR3 sequences, about 25% of them seen once. What was sequenced was glioma tissue, nonneoplastic brain tissue, or PBMCs (not recorded which). The receptors derive from a human donor with low-grade glioma or glioblastoma, undergoing nonglioma brain surgery, or in good health (not recorded which). Each CDR3 is given without its conserved first and last residue. The order of the fields is J gene, V gene, D gene, CDR3 protein. The D gene is left open where the match is weak.

j_call: TRBJ1-1; v_call: TRBV20-1; d_call: .; cdr3_aa: SAPRGGTNTEAF
j_call: TRBJ1-5; v_call: TRBV10-3; d_call: .; cdr3_aa: AISPRASNQPQH
j_call: TRBJ1-6; v_call: TRBV28; d_call: .; cdr3_aa: ASSLKGGSPLH
j_call: TRBJ2-5; v_call: TRBV11-2; d_call: .; cdr3_aa: ASSLLVPQETQY
j_call: TRBJ1-1; v_call: TRBV7-6; d_call: .; cdr3_aa: ASSSGTANTEAF
j_call: TRBJ1-2; v_call: TRBV20-1; d_call: .; cdr3_aa: SARDATSGYGYT
j_call: TRBJ2-5; v_call: TRBV7-9; d_call: .; cdr3_aa: ASSLGTDQETQY
j_call: TRBJ1-5; v_call: TRBV28; d_call: .; cdr3_aa: ASSSTGTHVRQPQH
j_call: TRBJ1-1; v_call: TRBV11-2; d_call: .; cdr3_aa: ASSLPRQNTEAF
j_call: TRBJ2-3; v_call: TRBV10-3; d_call: .; cdr3_aa: AISEGGKTTDTQY
j_call: TRBJ1-2; v_call: TRBV7-2; d_call: TRBD1; cdr3_aa: ASSLASSTGPYGYT
j_call: TRBJ2-1; v_call: TRBV24-1; d_call: TRBD2; cdr3_aa: ATSDFGTSGGSDEQF
j_call: TRBJ1-2; v_call: TRBV18; d_call: .; cdr3_aa: ASSPPNEYGYT
j_call: TRBJ2-3; v_call: TRBV6-1; d_call: .; cdr3_aa: ASRADTQY
j_call: TRBJ2-1; v_call: TRBV3-1; d_call: .; cdr3_aa: ASIPLGTGSSYNEQF
j_call: TRBJ1-6; v_call: TRBV5-1; d_call: .; cdr3_aa: ASSPRARDYNSPLH
j_call: TRBJ1-2; v_call: TRBV29-1; d_call: TRBD1; cdr3_aa: SVKDRRLGYT
j_call: TRBJ2-2; v_call: TRBV11-3; d_call: .; cdr3_aa: ASSLGSYTGELF
j_call: TRBJ2-1; v_call: TRBV20-1; d_call: .; cdr3_aa: SAKSTRALNEQF
j_call: TRBJ2-1; v_call: TRBV7-2; d_call: .; cdr3_aa: ASSLRVNEQF
j_call: TRBJ2-2; v_call: TRBV3-1; d_call: .; cdr3_aa: ASSQDRDTGELF
j_call: TRBJ1-6; v_call: TRBV7-2; d_call: .; cdr3_aa: ASSLVLPQGLH
j_call: TRBJ2-5; v_call: TRBV20-1; d_call: .; cdr3_aa: SAGAGRGGKTQY
j_call: TRBJ1-1; v_call: TRBV7-9; d_call: TRBD1; cdr3_aa: ASSRPDRGEAEAF